The T cell receptor beta chain described here comes from a study of blood T cells in healthy people across ages. Overall study results and limits: Long-lived donors carried more naive CD4+ cells and greater diversity than aged donors.

This CDR3 has 16 residues. Trimming pared 2 bases from V and 0 bases from J, leaving 9 bases between. Germline V gene data show CDR1 as SGHRS and CDR2 as YFSETQ. There are a few counts of this clonotype. Its specificity is not known. Investigators took around 11 milliliters of peripheral blood from every donor. Total RNA extraction produced at least 6 micrograms (per sample) for the study. PCR was performed a second time for about 7 to 11 cycles using a sample-barcoded 5' primer and a J-beta primer mix. Every cDNA was tagged by a template-switch adaptor with 12 random nucleotides. TCRdb itself ran the 5' RACE reads through MiXCR, one entry per CDR3 protein. This sample carries over 600,000 distinct CDR3 sequences, 56% of them seen once, and the ten largest clones take roughly 25%.

The sample taken for sequencing was blood. The chain joins TRBV5-1 to TRBJ2-6; D is perhaps TRBD1 or TRBD2 (5 bases each). This clonotype was obtained from a man aged 35-49 years in good health. The CDR3 DNA is TGCGCCAGCAGCTTCGAGGGGAGCTCTGGGGCCAACGTCCTGACTTTC. As protein: CASSFEGSSGANVLTF.